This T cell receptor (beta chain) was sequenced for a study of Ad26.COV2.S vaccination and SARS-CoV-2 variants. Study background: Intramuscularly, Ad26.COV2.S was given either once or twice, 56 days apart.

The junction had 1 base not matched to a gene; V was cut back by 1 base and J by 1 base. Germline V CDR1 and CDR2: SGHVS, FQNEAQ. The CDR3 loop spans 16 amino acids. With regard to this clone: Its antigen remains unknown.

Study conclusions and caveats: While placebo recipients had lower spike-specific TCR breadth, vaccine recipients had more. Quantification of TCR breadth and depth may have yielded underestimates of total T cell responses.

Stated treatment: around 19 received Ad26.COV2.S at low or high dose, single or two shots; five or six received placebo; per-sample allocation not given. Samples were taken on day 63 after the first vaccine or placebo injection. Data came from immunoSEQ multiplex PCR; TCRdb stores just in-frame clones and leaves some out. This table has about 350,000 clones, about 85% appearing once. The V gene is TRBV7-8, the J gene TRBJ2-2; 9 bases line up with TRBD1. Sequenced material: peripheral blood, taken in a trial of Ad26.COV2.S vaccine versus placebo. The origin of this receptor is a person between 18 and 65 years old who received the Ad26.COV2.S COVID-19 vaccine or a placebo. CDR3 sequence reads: CASSLEGQGNTGELFF. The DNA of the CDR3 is TGTGCCAGCAGCTTAGAGGGACAGGGGAACACCGGGGAGCTGTTTTTT.